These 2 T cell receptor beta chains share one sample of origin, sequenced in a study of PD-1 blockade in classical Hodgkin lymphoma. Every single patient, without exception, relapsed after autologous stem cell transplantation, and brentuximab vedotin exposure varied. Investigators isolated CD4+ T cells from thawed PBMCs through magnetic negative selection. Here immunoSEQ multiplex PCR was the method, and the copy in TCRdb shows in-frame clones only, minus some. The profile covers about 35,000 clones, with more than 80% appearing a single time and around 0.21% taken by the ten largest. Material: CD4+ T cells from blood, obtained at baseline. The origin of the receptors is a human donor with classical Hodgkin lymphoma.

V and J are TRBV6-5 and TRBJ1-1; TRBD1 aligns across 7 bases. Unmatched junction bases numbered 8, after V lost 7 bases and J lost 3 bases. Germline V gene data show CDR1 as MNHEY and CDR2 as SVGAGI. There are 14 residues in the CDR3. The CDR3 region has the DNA TGTGCCAGCACTCGACAGGGACTCCACACTGAAGCTTTCTTT. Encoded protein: CASTRQGLHTEAFF.

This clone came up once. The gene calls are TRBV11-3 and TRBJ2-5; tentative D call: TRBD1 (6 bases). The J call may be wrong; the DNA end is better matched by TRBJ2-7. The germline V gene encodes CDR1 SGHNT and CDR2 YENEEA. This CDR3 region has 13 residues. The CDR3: CASSLGGGYEQYF. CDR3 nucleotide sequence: TGTGCCAGCAGCTTAGGAGGGGGCTACGAGCAGTACTTC.